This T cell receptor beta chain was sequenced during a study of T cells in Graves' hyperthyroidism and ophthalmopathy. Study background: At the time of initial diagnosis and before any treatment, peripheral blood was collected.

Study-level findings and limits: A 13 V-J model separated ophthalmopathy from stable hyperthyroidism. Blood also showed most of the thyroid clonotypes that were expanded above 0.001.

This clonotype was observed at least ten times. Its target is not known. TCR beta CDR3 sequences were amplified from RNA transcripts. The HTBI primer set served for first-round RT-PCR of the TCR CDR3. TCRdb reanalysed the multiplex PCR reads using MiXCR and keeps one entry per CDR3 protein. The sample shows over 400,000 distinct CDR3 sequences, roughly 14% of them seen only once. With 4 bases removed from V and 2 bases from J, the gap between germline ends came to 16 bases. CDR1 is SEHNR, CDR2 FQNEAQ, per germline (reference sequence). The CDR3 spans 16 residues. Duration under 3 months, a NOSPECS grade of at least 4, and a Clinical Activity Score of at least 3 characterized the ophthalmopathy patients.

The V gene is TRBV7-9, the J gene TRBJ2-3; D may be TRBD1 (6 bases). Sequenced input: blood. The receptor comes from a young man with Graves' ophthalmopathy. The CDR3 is CASSSIHRTVTDTQYF. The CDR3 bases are TGTGCCAGCAGCTCAATTCACCGGACAGTCACAGATACGCAGTATTTT.